Given below is one T cell receptor (beta chain) in context. This sample is part of a study of blood T cell repertoires in COVID-19. Turning to the study itself: There were acute and convalescent COVID-19 samples, and they came from the United States, Italy and Spain.

The CDR3 runs 15 residues. Germline CDR1 and CDR2: MNHEY and SVGAGI. Trimming removed 4 bases from V and 9 bases from J; junction bases left unmatched: 15. In the study's own analysis: Cell counts per sample came from amplifying reference gene primers. Some clones are missing from TCRdb's copy, which holds only in-frame ones; the method was immunoSEQ multiplex PCR. From that table come the V and J calls and clone size; the DNA was used to work out D and trimming. The table records about 83,000 clones, roughly 76% of them present only once. The TCR sequence derives from an elderly woman with active or convalescent COVID-19. The chain uses TRBV6-5 and TRBJ2-7, with TRBD2 identical over 7 bases. The source material was peripheral blood. CDR3 amino acids: CASSSYGGAGGRQYF. The CDR3 region has the DNA TGTGCCAGCAGTTCTTACGGAGGGGCCGGGGGGAGGCAGTACTTC.